Listed below are T cell receptor beta chains from one sample, sequenced in a study of T cell responses to AZD1222 COVID-19 vaccine. Data came from immunoSEQ multiplex PCR; TCRdb stores just in-frame clones and leaves some out. The table lists approximately 190,000 clones, around 93% of them singletons, with roughly a tenth in the top ten. The sample in question was peripheral blood, obtained on day 0 of AZD1222 vaccination. These receptors were collected from an adult in good health. CDR3s include the opening cysteine and the closing phenylalanine or tryptophan. Each record gives: V gene, D gene, clone size, J gene, CDR3 protein, CDR3 DNA. A D gene is named only where the DNA matches it firmly. Where a row states a size, it is once, few, many or the class of an expanded clone; other rows omit it.

TRBV6-6	TRBD1	once	TRBJ1-2	CASSYSTGRSNYGYTF	TGTGCCAGCAGTTACTCGACAGGGAGATCTAACTATGGCTACACCTTC
TRBV4-2	TRBD2	-	TRBJ2-1	CASSQETSGYNEQFF	TGTGCCAGCAGCCAAGAAACTAGCGGCTACAATGAGCAGTTCTTC
TRBV29-1	TRBD1	-	TRBJ2-5	CSVISTGVQETQYF	TGCAGCGTAATTTCAACAGGGGTCCAAGAGACCCAGTACTTC
TRBV7-7	-	-	TRBJ2-1	CASSLQTASYNEQFF	TGTGCTAGCAGCTTACAAACTGCATCCTACAATGAGCAGTTCTTC
TRBV10-3	TRBD1	-	TRBJ2-6	CAISARGPSSGANVLTF	TGTGCCATCAGTGCCAGGGGGCCATCCTCTGGGGCCAACGTCCTGACTTTC
TRBV7-9	-	-	TRBJ1-2	CASSQAGKHYGYTF	TGTGCCAGCAGCCAAGCCGGGAAACATTATGGCTACACCTTC
TRBV14	-	-	TRBJ1-6	CASSQLDAAVSPLHF	TGTGCCAGCAGCCAGTTAGACGCAGCCGTTTCACCCCTCCACTTT
TRBV6-1	-	-	TRBJ2-2	CASSGPAGGVYTGELFF	TGTGCCAGCAGTGGGCCGGCAGGGGGGGTTTATACCGGGGAGCTGTTTTTT
TRBV29-1	-	-	TRBJ2-7	CSVGLPRGAVEQYF	TGCAGCGTCGGGCTCCCCCGGGGGGCGGTCGAGCAGTACTTC
TRBV15	-	-	TRBJ1-2	CATSRDRQLGYGYTF	TGTGCCACCAGCAGAGATCGACAGCTAGGCTATGGCTACACCTTC
TRBV27	TRBD1	-	TRBJ2-3	CASSFRDRVTDTQYF	TGTGCCAGCAGTTTTCGGGACAGGGTTACAGATACGCAGTATTTT
TRBV7-2	-	-	TRBJ2-2	CASSPDRLTGELFF	TGTGCCAGCAGCCCTGACAGACTCACCGGGGAGCTGTTTTTT
TRBV3-1/TRBV3-2	-	-	TRBJ2-7	CASSSTGYEQYF	TGTGCCAGCAGCAGTACGGGGTACGAGCAGTACTTC
TRBV6-5	TRBD2	-	TRBJ2-3	CASSRSRERDTQYF	TGTGCCAGCAGTCGTTCGCGGGAGAGAGATACGCAGTATTTT
TRBV30	-	-	TRBJ1-5	CAWGGPQPQHF	TGTGCCTGGGGGGGACCTCAGCCCCAGCATTTT
TRBV9	TRBD1	few	TRBJ1-6	CASSVEGTGGNSPLHF	TGTGCCAGCAGCGTAGAAGGGACAGGGGGCAATTCACCCCTCCACTTT
TRBV7-3	-	-	TRBJ1-1	CASSLRGRDTEAFF	TGTGCCAGCAGCTTAAGGGGCAGGGACACTGAAGCTTTCTTT
TRBV28	-	-	TRBJ1-5	CASSFVGKVQPQHF	TGTGCCAGCAGTTTTGTAGGGAAGGTTCAGCCCCAGCATTTT
TRBV4-2	-	-	TRBJ2-5	CASSQGSGETQYF	TGTGCCAGCAGCCAAGGAAGTGGGGAGACCCAGTACTTC
TRBV5-1	TRBD1	-	TRBJ1-3	CASSLVPTMTGESGNTIYF	TGCGCCAGCAGCTTAGTCCCCACAATGACAGGGGAAAGTGGAAACACCATATATTTT
TRBV14	-	-	TRBJ2-1	CASSLKRSNEQFF	TGTGCCAGCAGCCTCAAGCGGAGCAATGAGCAGTTCTTC
TRBV5-1	-	-	TRBJ1-2	CASSTGSSANYGYTF	TGCGCCAGCAGCACCGGATCTTCAGCTAACTATGGCTACACCTTC
TRBV2	-	-	TRBJ2-5	CASSSGKKTQYF	TGTGCCAGCAGTTCTGGGAAGAAGACCCAGTACTTC
TRBV15	-	-	TRBJ1-4	CATSRDLREGHEKLFF	TGTGCCACCAGCAGAGATCTCCGAGAAGGGCATGAAAAACTGTTTTTT
TRBV7-8	-	-	TRBJ2-7	CASGIREAGEQYF	TGTGCCAGCGGGATCCGTGAAGCCGGCGAGCAGTACTTC
TRBV6-2/TRBV6-3	-	-	TRBJ2-3	CASSQRTPRDTQYF	TGTGCCAGCAGTCAACGGACCCCGAGGGATACGCAGTATTTT
TRBV10-2	TRBD1	once	TRBJ1-2	CASSENAGGDYGYTF	TGCGCCAGCAGTGAGAATGCAGGGGGGGACTATGGCTACACCTTC
TRBV7-9	-	-	TRBJ1-2	CASSLSRATNYGYTF	TGTGCCAGCAGCTTATCCAGGGCGACTAACTATGGCTACACCTTC
TRBV15	-	-	TRBJ1-1	CATKGREVATEAFF	TGTGCCACCAAGGGGCGAGAGGTGGCCACTGAAGCTTTCTTT
TRBV15	-	-	TRBJ1-6	CATSRDGILINSPLHF	TGTGCCACCAGCAGAGATGGGATCCTAATTAATTCACCCCTCCACTTT
TRBV14	-	-	TRBJ1-2	CASSGPSPGYTF	TGTGCCAGCAGCGGACCCTCGCCCGGCTACACCTTC
TRBV18	TRBD2	once	TRBJ2-1	CASSPASGRYNEQFF	TGTGCCAGCTCTCCTGCTAGCGGGAGATACAATGAGCAGTTCTTC
TRBV3-1/TRBV3-2	-	-	TRBJ1-2	CASSQDEGELDGYTF	TGTGCCAGCAGCCAAGATGAGGGGGAGCTCGATGGCTACACCTTC
TRBV20-1	-	-	TRBJ1-1	CSASDYTEAFF	TGCAGTGCGAGTGACTACACTGAAGCTTTCTTT
TRBV15	TRBD1	-	TRBJ2-1	CATSRDMVGTETYNEQFF	TGTGCCACCAGCAGAGATATGGTGGGGACAGAGACATACAATGAGCAGTTCTTC
TRBV9	TRBD1	-	TRBJ1-6	CASSSTGGAGSPLHF	TGTGCCAGCAGCTCGACAGGGGGCGCGGGGTCACCCCTCCACTTT
TRBV9	TRBD2	-	TRBJ2-7	CASSVGPAGAPYEQYF	TGTGCCAGCAGCGTAGGGCCAGCGGGAGCCCCCTACGAGCAGTACTTC
TRBV5-6	-	-	TRBJ1-1	CASNPRVMNTEAFF	TGTGCCAGCAACCCCCGGGTCATGAACACTGAAGCTTTCTTT
TRBV7-3	-	-	TRBJ1-3	CASSLKGNTIYF	TGTGCCAGCAGCTTAAAAGGAAACACCATATATTTT
TRBV30	-	once	TRBJ2-1	CAWSGVRVSYNEQFF	TGTGCCTGGAGCGGGGTCAGGGTCTCCTACAATGAGCAGTTCTTC
TRBV3-1/TRBV3-2	-	-	TRBJ2-7	CASSQAFGPTYEQYF	TGTGCCAGCAGCCAAGCTTTCGGGCCAACCTACGAGCAGTACTTC